The clone carrying this T cell receptor (beta chain) showed up just a few times. The antigen is not known. The source of the sample is a study of T cell responses to AZD1222 COVID-19 vaccine. Study-wide results and limits: White British people made up most donors, females outnumbered males, and clonal diversity was possibly underestimated. Spike-specific TCR breadth rose after two AZD1222 doses, and depth rose as well.

Trimming removed 10 bases from V and 6 bases from J; junction bases left unmatched: 8. The germline V gene encodes CDR1 MDHEN and CDR2 SYDVKM. The length of the CDR3 is 14 residues. Sequenced by immunoSEQ multiplex PCR; TCRdb stores in-frame clones only, minus some. The sample carries almost 55,000 clones, approximately 79% recorded once. This chain links TRBV28 with TRBJ2-1; 11 bases agree with TRBD2. Sequencing was performed on peripheral blood, taken on day 0 of AZD1222 vaccination. This clonotype originated in an adult in good health. This CDR3 is CAIDSGRGINEQFF. In DNA form, the CDR3 reads TGTGCCATCGATAGCGGGAGGGGGATCAATGAGCAGTTCTTC.